Below are 2 T cell receptor beta chains sequenced from a single sample in a study of PD-1 blockade in classical Hodgkin lymphoma (dated by TCRdb to 2020 to 2022). Libraries were prepared through the immunoSEQ multiplex PCR assay. The table comes from immuneACCESS by way of TCRdb, which keeps in-frame sequences with V and J called. Part of the clones is missing from these tables; in studies checked, under half for an unresolved V gene and the rest for unknown reasons. For this sample there are roughly 50,000 clones; roughly 86% appear just once. Together, the top ten hold roughly 7.1% of the sample. Interpreted using the paper, the time point label stands for: cycle 4 day 1 (C4D1), after less than seven weeks of nivolumab. Every trial patient had relapsed after autologous stem cell transplantation, and cohorts A, B and C differed in prior brentuximab vedotin exposure. Sequences were derived from peripheral blood mononuclear cells (PBMCs), sampled before the fourth cycle of nivolumab. The source of these receptors is a human donor with classical Hodgkin lymphoma.

The V call is TRBV19, the J call TRBJ2-4; 9 nucleotides agree with TRBD1. The CDR3 has 17 residues. V lost 7 bases to trimming and J lost 6 bases; unmatched junction nucleotides: 16. From germline, CDR1 is LNHDA and CDR2 SQIVND (reference sequence). CDR3 amino acids: CASIQHAGTGPRNIQYF. The CDR3 DNA is TGTGCCAGTATTCAACATGCCGGGACAGGGCCCCGAAACATTCAGTACTTC.

The chain uses TRBV28 and TRBJ1-5, with 9 bases that match TRBD1. CDR1 MDHEN and CDR2 SYDVKM come from the germline V gene. The J segment lost 0 bases and the V segment lost 6 bases, leaving 12 bases of the junction unmatched. The CDR3 is 18 residues long. The CDR3, as DNA: TGTGCCAGCAGCATGGGACAGGGTTTCTTTAATAGCAATCAGCCCCAGCATTTT. Translation: CASSMGQGFFNSNQPQHF.